What follows are 9 T cell receptor beta chains derived from one specimen sequenced in a study of CD8 T cell repertoires and HIV-1 epitope variants. The method was immunoSEQ multiplex PCR; TCRdb's version includes in-frame clones alone and lacks a portion of them. The sample lists about 4,800 clones; approximately 71% were seen once. Antigen specificity for these receptors is unknown. Sequenced: cultured CD8+ T cells derived from PBMCs. The receptors shown here come from a male donor with HIV.

The V call is TRBV5-1, the J call TRBJ1-4; D uncertain. V lost 1 base to trimming and J lost 3 bases, with 7 bases between them. In germline, CDR1 is SGHRS, CDR2 YFSETQ. This CDR3 is 14 amino acids long. The CDR3 region is CASSLWGANEKLFF. The CDR3 region has the DNA TGCGCCAGCAGCTTGTGGGGAGCTAATGAAAAACTGTTTTTT.

The rearrangement links TRBV7-8 to TRBJ2-2; D uncertain. CDR3 length equals 14 residues. CDR1 and CDR2 (germline): SGHVS, FQNEAQ. With 5 bases removed from V and 4 bases from J, the gap between germline ends came to 11 bases. In DNA form, the CDR3 reads TGTGCCAGCAGCCCCTGGGAAGCCACCGGGGAGCTGTTTTTT. Residues: CASSPWEATGELFF.

This rearrangement joins TRBV9 to TRBJ1-4, with TRBD1 identical over 8 bases. V trimming: 3 bases; J trimming: 8 bases; junction bases outside the gene matches: 9. In germline, CDR1 is SGDLS, CDR2 YYNGEE. The CDR3 consists of 15 residues. The CDR3 spells CASSAGQGLGEKLFF. The CDR3 DNA is TGTGCCAGCAGCGCCGGACAGGGATTAGGGGAAAAACTGTTTTTT. The full variable domain, in which reference TRBV9 and TRBJ1-4 provide the parts outside the CDR3, is DSGVTQTPKHLITATGQRVTLRCSPRSGDLSVYWYQQSLDQGLQFLIQYYNGEERAKGNILERFSAQQFPDLHSELNLSSLELGDSALYFCASSAGQGLGEKLFFGSGTQLSVL.

This clone is a singleton in its sample. The CDR3 here is CASSLGQGAYGYTF. The CDR3 coding sequence is TGTGCCAGCAGCCTCGGACAGGGGGCGTATGGCTACACCTTC. The chain links TRBV5-5 to TRBJ1-2; TRBD1 matches at 11 bases. CDR3 length: 14 residues. Germline V gene sequence: CDR1 SGHKS, CDR2 YYEKEE (reference sequence). V dropped 4 bases and J dropped 5; count of bases not matched to a gene: 4.

CDR3 protein: CASSLDRGNIFYGYTF. The CDR3 DNA is TGTGCCAGCAGCTTAGACAGGGGTAACATCTTTTATGGCTACACCTTC. This chain connects TRBV11-2 to TRBJ1-2; D may be TRBD1 (6 bases). The CDR3 runs to 16 residues. Germline V gene sequence: CDR1 SGHAT, CDR2 FQNNGV. Trimming removed 0 bases at V and 5 bases at J, with 16 bases between.

The V gene is TRBV5-4, the J gene TRBJ2-7, with a weak D call TRBD1 (6 bases). Germline loops: CDR1 SGHNT, CDR2 YYREEE (reference sequence). The V gene lost 4 bases and the J gene lost 4 bases, with 12 bases spanning the gap. The CDR3 contains 13 residues. Written as DNA, the CDR3 is TGTGCCAGCAGCAGCGACAGGAGTTACGAGCAGTACTTC. Its translation is CASSSDRSYEQYF.

The J gene is TRBJ1-6, the V gene TRBV6-5, with D perhaps TRBD1 (5 bases). This CDR3 region has 16 residues. V dropped 2 bases and J dropped 6 bases, with 14 bases sitting between them. Germline values: CDR1 MNHEY, CDR2 SVGAGI. CDR3 region: CASSYLVDSGNSPLHF. CDR3 nucleotides: TGTGCCAGCAGTTACCTTGTAGACAGCGGTAATTCACCCCTCCACTTT.

V gene TRBV10-2 combines with J gene TRBJ2-1, with 7 positions matching TRBD2. Germline trimming cut 4 bases from V and 3 bases from J; bases unmatched to any gene: 6. The CDR3 sequence is 15 residues long. The germline V gene encodes CDR1 WSHSY and CDR2 SAAADI. The CDR3 protein is CASSVPSGLYNEQFF. For the CDR3, the DNA is TGCGCCAGCAGTGTCCCTAGCGGCCTCTACAATGAGCAGTTCTTC.

The chain employs TRBV27 and TRBJ2-2, with 7 bases lining up with TRBD1. Per germline, CDR1 MNHEY and CDR2 SMNVEV (reference sequence). Trimming removed 5 bases from V and 4 bases from J; junction bases left unmatched: 4. This CDR3 is built from 14 residues. Here the CDR3 DNA reads TGTGCCAGCAGTGACGGGACAGCCACCGGGGAGCTGTTTTTT. Protein product: CASSDGTATGELFF.